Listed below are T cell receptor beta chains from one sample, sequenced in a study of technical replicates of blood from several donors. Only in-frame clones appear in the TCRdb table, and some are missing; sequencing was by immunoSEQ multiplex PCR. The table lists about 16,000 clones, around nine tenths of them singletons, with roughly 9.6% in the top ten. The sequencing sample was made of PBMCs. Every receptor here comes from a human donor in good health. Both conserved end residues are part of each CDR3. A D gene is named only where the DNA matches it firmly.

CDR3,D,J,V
CASNGQPNTEAFF,.,TRBJ1-1,TRBV5-4
CAWRKRTSRETQYF,TRBD2,TRBJ2-5,TRBV30
CASSPRALGQPQHF,.,TRBJ1-5,TRBV27
CASKGGQAFTEAFF,TRBD1,TRBJ1-1,TRBV28
CATSRDGGGEQYF,TRBD2,TRBJ2-7,TRBV15
CAWREVSGNSYEQYF,TRBD2,TRBJ2-7,TRBV30
CASSVGRVSALYNEQFF,.,TRBJ2-1,TRBV9
CASSVAAAGSGTDTQYF,.,TRBJ2-3,TRBV9
CASSPAGGHTYNEQFF,TRBD2,TRBJ2-1,TRBV7-9
CASAHDYNEQFF,.,TRBJ2-1,TRBV12-5
CASSEGTSGSNEQFF,TRBD2,TRBJ2-1,TRBV27
CAIGSFDRGDYGYTF,TRBD1,TRBJ1-2,TRBV10-3
CASSSGSTGELFF,TRBD2,TRBJ2-2,TRBV6-4
CASSLGSSIYEQYF,.,TRBJ2-7,TRBV5-1
CASSIGRYNEQFF,TRBD2,TRBJ2-1,TRBV6-5
CASKEGRDYNEQFF,.,TRBJ2-1,TRBV19
CASSWWGAEAFF,.,TRBJ1-1,TRBV28
CASFRGSMTEAFF,TRBD1,TRBJ1-1,TRBV6-5
CASSPSWDSRAEYF,.,TRBJ2-3,TRBV27
CASSYSNYYNEQFF,.,TRBJ2-1,TRBV6-6
CAISASSGRAGEQYF,TRBD2,TRBJ2-7,TRBV10-3
CASSPTGGYHEQYF,TRBD1,TRBJ2-7,TRBV6-5
CASSARTGGLLDAFF,TRBD1,TRBJ1-1,TRBV7-9
CASSIGTGGVHTQYF,TRBD1,TRBJ2-3,TRBV2
CASSEQASGDNEQFF,TRBD2,TRBJ2-1,TRBV6-4
CASSLRQGTYEQYF,TRBD1,TRBJ2-7,TRBV7-8
CASSEDPFLAGATDTQYF,TRBD2,TRBJ2-3,TRBV6-1
CASSFRGGLDTEAFF,.,TRBJ1-1,TRBV5-4
CASSEAGQGVTGELFF,TRBD1,TRBJ2-2,TRBV25-1
CASSFTGNYGYTF,.,TRBJ1-2,TRBV6-1
CASTPRGSDYTGELFF,.,TRBJ2-2,TRBV7-6
CASSSNRGTYEQYF,TRBD1,TRBJ2-7,TRBV11-2
CASRTGLSTGELFF,TRBD1,TRBJ2-2,TRBV5-1
CASSSDRAFDGYTF,TRBD1,TRBJ1-2,TRBV27
CASSVDGHPNTGELFF,.,TRBJ2-2,TRBV6-4
CASSLDLITREQYF,.,TRBJ2-7,TRBV11-2
CASSGPSTGNVRNEQFF,TRBD1,TRBJ2-1,TRBV2
CASRPQGANREQYF,TRBD1,TRBJ2-7,TRBV27
CASSKPSDPAHNEQFF,.,TRBJ2-1,TRBV5-1
CASSERTSGREEQYF,TRBD2,TRBJ2-7,TRBV10-2
CASSLGQGGQPQHF,TRBD1,TRBJ1-5,TRBV7-9
CASSIQGDREFSGANVLTF,TRBD1,TRBJ2-6,TRBV19
CASRTARDRHTEAFF,TRBD1,TRBJ1-1,TRBV6-5
CASRPTGSLTYEQYF,.,TRBJ2-7,TRBV28
CASSPTTGGYNEQFF,TRBD2,TRBJ2-1,TRBV4-2
CASSLYPSGISYEQYF,TRBD2,TRBJ2-7,TRBV28
CASSLGQGVADTQYF,TRBD1,TRBJ2-3,TRBV5-1
CSVIGTSAYEQYF,TRBD2,TRBJ2-7,TRBV29-1